The entry below describes one TCR beta chain. Aged 18 to 65, the patients had hyperthyroidism that was newly diagnosed and had lasted under 2 months. Diagnosis rested on symptoms, serum thyroxine and TRAb, thyroid ultrasound, and orbital computed tomography. Each 10 ml fresh peripheral blood draw supplied the PBMCs. These data originate in a study of T cells in Graves' hyperthyroidism and ophthalmopathy. Study in general: Peripheral blood draws took place at initial diagnosis, ahead of any treatment.

The CDR3 loop spans 20 amino acids. With 0 bases clipped from V and 3 bases from J, the junction kept 13 bases outside the gene matches. Per germline, CDR1 LGHDT and CDR2 YNNKEL (reference sequence). It was RNA transcripts that yielded the amplified TCR beta CDR3 regions. The study used the HTBI primer set for a first-round RT-PCR of the TCR CDR3. TCRdb redid the calling of the multiplex PCR reads with MiXCR, one entry per CDR3 protein. The table includes approximately 560,000 distinct CDR3 sequences, 15% to 18% detected once. The sequencing input was blood. This TCR came from a woman between 25 and 40 years old with Graves' hyperthyroidism. The chain employs TRBV3-1 and TRBJ2-2; 10 bases line up with TRBD1. CDR3 residues: CASSQDGGTGAFGDTGELFF. Here the CDR3 DNA reads TGTGCCAGCAGCCAAGATGGGGGGACAGGGGCGTTCGGCGACACCGGGGAGCTGTTTTTT.